Below, 14 T cell receptor beta chains from the same sample are listed, as sequenced in a study of OX40 agonist ivuxolimab in advanced cancers. TCRdb keeps only in-frame clones here, not all; method: immunoSEQ multiplex PCR. The sample contains more than 55,000 clones, approximately 80% of which appear only once. The specimen comprised CD4+ or CD8+ T cells sorted from blood, sampled in a trial of the OX40 agonist ivuxolimab. The source is an adult with an advanced solid tumor such as melanoma, head and neck, liver or kidney cancer.

This clone has just one count. This chain joins TRBV19 and TRBJ1-2; 7 bases are a match to TRBD1. The CDR3 is made up of 14 amino acids. Germline values: CDR1 LNHDA, CDR2 SQIVND (reference sequence). The J segment lost 4 bases and the V segment lost 4 bases, leaving 6 bases of the junction unmatched. CDR3 DNA: TGTGCCAGTAGTACCAACAGGGGCGGCTATGGCTACACCTTC. Translating gives CASSTNRGGYGYTF.

V is TRBV18 and J is TRBJ2-7; the match to TRBD1 covers 10 bases. V shed 0 bases and J 5 bases; nucleotides not matched to a gene: 7. Germline V gene sequence: CDR1 KGHSH, CDR2 LQKENI. The CDR3 spans 16 residues. CDR3 protein: CASSPPTGQGGNEQYF. The CDR3 region has the DNA TGTGCCAGCTCACCACCGACAGGACAGGGGGGAAACGAGCAGTACTTC.

The chain employs TRBV4-2 and TRBJ2-3, with 10 bases lining up with TRBD2. The germline V gene encodes CDR1 LGHNA and CDR2 YNFKEQ. This CDR3 has 18 residues. V was pared by 0 bases and J by 2 bases, with 8 bases of the junction left unmatched. DNA for the CDR3: TGTGCCAGCAGCCAAGAAGATTTAGCGGGAGGCTCCACAGATACGCAGTATTTT. The encoded protein is CASSQEDLAGGSTDTQYF.

The CDR3 spells CASSPKDRSPLDTGELFF. CDR3 DNA: TGTGCCAGCAGCCCGAAGGACAGGAGCCCTCTGGATACCGGGGAGCTGTTTTTT. The genes are TRBV5-8 and TRBJ2-2; 7 positions agree with TRBD1. This CDR3 contains 18 residues. J lost 5 bases, V lost 4 bases, and 17 bases had no gene match. Germline V gene sequence: CDR1 SGHTS, CDR2 YDEGEE.

V usage is TRBV20-1 and J usage is TRBJ2-5; D is uncertain. The CDR3 totals 11 residues. Germline CDR1 reads DFQATT; CDR2 reads SNEGSKA (reference sequence). Trimming stripped 5 bases from V and 5 bases from J, with 9 bases between. The CDR3 nucleotides are TGCAGTGCTCGACCGTGGGAGACCCAGTACTTC. Its translation: CSARPWETQYF.

This sequence joins TRBV18 and TRBJ1-1; 10 nucleotides align to TRBD1. This CDR3 comprises 15 residues. Trimming cost V 3 bases and J 6 bases; bases outside gene matches: 7. Germline CDR1 reads KGHSH; CDR2 reads LQKENI. CDR3 coding DNA: TGTGCCAGCTCACCTCCGGGACAGGGGAAGTCTGAAGCTTTCTTT. Its protein product is CASSPPGQGKSEAFF.

This clone has more than one count but fewer than ten. The CDR3 here is CASSAVVLRARGTQYF. DNA of the CDR3: TGTGCCAGCAGTGCGGTCGTTTTAAGGGCCCGGGGGACCCAGTACTTC. V and J are TRBV28 and TRBJ2-5; weak D call: TRBD2 (5 bases). V gave up 5 bases and J gave up 7 bases, with 23 bases separating them. Germline V gene data show CDR1 as MDHEN and CDR2 as SYDVKM. The CDR3 is 16 amino acids. Together with reference TRBV28 and TRBJ2-5, the CDR3 gives the full variable domain: DVKVTQSSRYLVKRTGEKVFLECVQDMDHENMFWYRQDPGLGLRLIYFSYDVKMKEKGDIPEGYSVSREKKERFSLILESASTNQTSMYLCASSAVVLRARGTQYFGPGTRLLVL.

The rearrangement links TRBV5-8 to TRBJ2-3; D might be TRBD2 (6 bases). The CDR3 consists of 15 residues. The V end lost 3 bases, the J end lost 4 bases, and 15 bases lay between the germline ends. CDR1 is SGHTS, CDR2 YDEGEE, per germline. The CDR3: CASSSGLTQADTQYF. The CDR3, as DNA: TGTGCCAGCAGCTCGGGACTCACCCAGGCAGATACGCAGTATTTT.

The chain uses TRBV27 and TRBJ1-6, with D possibly TRBD1 on 6 matching bases. V shed 5 bases and J shed 10 bases, with 12 bases lying between them. There are 13 residues in the CDR3. Germline V gene sequence: CDR1 MNHEY, CDR2 SMNVEV (reference sequence). The CDR3 region is CASSLGGGSPLHF. CDR3 coding DNA: TGTGCCAGCAGTCTAGGGGGGGGCTCACCCCTCCACTTT.

The chain links TRBV28 to TRBJ1-2; 8 bases agree with TRBD1. The germline gives CDR1 MDHEN, CDR2 SYDVKM. Losses at the gene ends were 5 bases for V and 4 bases for J; bases not matched to a gene: 9. CDR3 size: 15 residues. The CDR3: CASSPSGGRGYGYTF. CDR3 DNA: TGTGCCAGCAGTCCCTCAGGGGGCAGGGGCTATGGCTACACCTTC.

The gene calls are TRBV10-3 and TRBJ1-4, with a possible D match to TRBD1 (6 bases). This CDR3 has 15 amino acids. The germline V gene has CDR1 ENHRY and CDR2 SYGVKD. Trimming shortened V by 0 bases and J by 5 bases, and 10 bases separated the two germline ends. In DNA form, the CDR3 reads TGTGCCATCAGTGAGTCGGGGGCCCAGAATGAAAAACTGTTTTTT. Residues: CAISESGAQNEKLFF.

For this clone: The junction departs from the called germline gene at one end, perhaps through a read error. The chain carries TRBV27 and TRBJ1-3; no reliable D call. The CDR3 runs 17 residues. Germline CDR1 MNHEY, CDR2 SMNVEV (reference sequence). The CDR3 spells CASSLSSWPHSGNTIYF. The CDR3 bases are TGTGCCAGTAGTTTGTCCAGCTGGCCCCACTCTGGAAACACCATATATTTT.

The genes are TRBV29-1 and TRBJ1-4; D is perhaps TRBD1 (5 bases). In germline, CDR1 is SQVTM, CDR2 ANQGSEA. CDR3 length: 14 residues. V dropped 6 bases and J dropped 2 bases, with 13 bases sitting between them. CDR3 sequence (DNA): TGCAGCGTCTTGGTACAGGCTACTAATGAAAAACTGTTTTTT. Its translation is CSVLVQATNEKLFF.

This rearrangement joins TRBV27 to TRBJ1-1; D remains unclear. The germline gives CDR1 MNHEY, CDR2 SMNVEV (reference sequence). V lost 2 bases and J 0 bases, leaving 22 bases between the germline ends. This CDR3 has 19 residues. CDR3 in amino acids: CASSLGLRGGRVMNTEAFF. CDR3 nucleotides: TGTGCCAGCAGTTTAGGATTACGCGGAGGGAGGGTCATGAACACTGAAGCTTTCTTT.